This T cell receptor (beta chain) appears in the sequencing data of a study of CD8 T cells in ankylosing spondylitis. CDR1 is SGDLS and CDR2 is YYNGEE in the germline V gene. V was pared by 0 bases and J by 5 bases, with 8 bases of the junction left unmatched. The CDR3 has 17 residues. Each TCR beta library was made by quantitative 5'-RACE that incorporated molecular barcodes. TCRdb reanalysed the 5' RACE reads using MiXCR and keeps one entry per CDR3 protein. This table has approximately 150,000 distinct CDR3 sequences, 9.8% appearing once. This clonotype was seen a handful of times. Its specificity is unknown. Regarding the study as a whole: The disease-linked clones had a CD8+ phenotype and low blood frequencies. Both synovial fluid and blood in reactive arthritis had previously been reported to carry some motif variants.

The genes are TRBV9 and TRBJ2-2, with 9 bases identical to TRBD2. Sequencing was performed on blood, either unsorted or a sorted T cell fraction (not recorded which). The source is a female donor with ankylosing spondylitis or in good health (not recorded which). CDR3 in amino acids: CASSVGLAGKGTGELFF. CDR3 nucleotides: TGTGCCAGCAGCGTAGGGCTAGCGGGAAAGGGGACCGGGGAGCTGTTTTTT.